The sequence of this TCR beta chain was determined in a study of cytomegalovirus exposure and HLA in healthy donors. PCR primers comprised 60 Vbeta and 13 Jbeta primers. Clones were read by immunoSEQ multiplex PCR, and TCRdb kept only the in-frame ones, dropping some. The sample includes over 150,000 clones, 70% to 85% of them seen just once. Sequenced input: PBMCs. The source is a man aged 35-49 years in good health and CMV-seronegative.

The CDR3 is CASIDPGQGVYSNQPQHF. Written as DNA, the CDR3 is TGTGCCAGCATCGACCCGGGACAGGGGGTTTATAGCAATCAGCCCCAGCATTTT. The chain couples TRBV28 to TRBJ1-5; 11 nucleotides align to TRBD1. Germline CDR1 and CDR2: MDHEN and SYDVKM. After removal of 7 bases from V and 0 bases from J, the junction contained 11 bases not matched to a gene. This CDR3 is built from 18 residues.